This entry is about one TCR beta chain. The antigen is unknown. Germline V gene data show CDR1 as KGHDR and CDR2 as SFDVKD. Trimming took off 3 bases at V and 3 bases at J, with 9 bases between the two ends. The CDR3 spans 14 residues. This entry is derived from a study of blood T cells in healthy people across ages. Study results and caveats: Across the age range, TCR beta diversity per million T cells fell in a roughly linear way. In the absence of known donor CMV status, changes in expanded clonotypes were possibly confounded. Considered underestimates were the diversity estimates obtained from one million T cells.

The authors ran a second PCR of about 7 to 11 cycles using a sample-barcoded 5' primer and a J-beta primer mix. MiXCR, applied by TCRdb to the 5' RACE reads, yields one record per CDR3 protein. Altogether around 850,000 distinct CDR3 sequences are present, around 34% being singletons, with the ten largest covering over 10%. The TCR originated in a man aged 18 to 30 in good health. The sequenced sample consisted of blood. The chain recombines TRBV24-1 with TRBJ2-3, with unresolved D. The CDR3, as DNA: TGTGCCACCAGTGATGCCTCTTTGACAGATACGCAGTATTTT. Translation gives CATSDASLTDTQYF.